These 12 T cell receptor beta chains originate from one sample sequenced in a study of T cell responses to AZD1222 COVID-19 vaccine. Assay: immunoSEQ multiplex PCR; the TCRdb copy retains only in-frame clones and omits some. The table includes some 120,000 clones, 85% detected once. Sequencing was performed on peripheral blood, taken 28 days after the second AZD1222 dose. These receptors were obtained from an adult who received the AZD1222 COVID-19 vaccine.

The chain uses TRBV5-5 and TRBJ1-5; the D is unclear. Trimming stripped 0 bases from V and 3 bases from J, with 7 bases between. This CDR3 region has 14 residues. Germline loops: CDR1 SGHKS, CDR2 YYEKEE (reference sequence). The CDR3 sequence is CASSLGEINQPQHF. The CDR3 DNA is TGTGCCAGCAGCTTGGGGGAGATCAATCAGCCCCAGCATTTT. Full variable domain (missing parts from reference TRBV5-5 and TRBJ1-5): DAGVTQSPTHLIKTRGQQVTLRCSPISGHKSVSWYQQVLGQGPQFIFQYYEKEERGRGNFPDRFSARQFPNYSSELNVNALLLGDSALYLCASSLGEINQPQHFGDGTRLSIL.

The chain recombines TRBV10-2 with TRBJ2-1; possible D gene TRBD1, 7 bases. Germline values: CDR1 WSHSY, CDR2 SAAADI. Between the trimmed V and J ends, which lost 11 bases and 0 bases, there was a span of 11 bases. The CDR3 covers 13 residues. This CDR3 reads CAGGGYSYNEQFF. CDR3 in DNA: TGCGCCGGAGGGGGCTACTCCTACAATGAGCAGTTCTTC.

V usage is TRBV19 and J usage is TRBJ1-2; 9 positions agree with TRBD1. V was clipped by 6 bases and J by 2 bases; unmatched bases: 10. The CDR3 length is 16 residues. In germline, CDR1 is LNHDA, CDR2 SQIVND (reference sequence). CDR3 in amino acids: CASRKRDRGLNYGYTF. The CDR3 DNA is TGTGCCAGTAGGAAACGAGACAGGGGGTTGAACTATGGCTACACCTTC.

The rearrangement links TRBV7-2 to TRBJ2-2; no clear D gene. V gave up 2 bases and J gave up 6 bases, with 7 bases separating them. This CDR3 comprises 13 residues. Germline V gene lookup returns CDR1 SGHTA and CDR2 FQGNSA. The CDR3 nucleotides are TGTGCCAGCAGCTTACCCGAGGCCGGGGAGCTGTTTTTT. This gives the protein CASSLPEAGELFF.

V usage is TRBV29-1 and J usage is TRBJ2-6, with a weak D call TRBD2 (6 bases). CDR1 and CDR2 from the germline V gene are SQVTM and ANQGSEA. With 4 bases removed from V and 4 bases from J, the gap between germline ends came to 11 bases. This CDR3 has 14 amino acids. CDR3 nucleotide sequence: TGCAGCGTTGGGGGAGGCTCCGGGGCCAACGTCCTGACTTTC. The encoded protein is CSVGGGSGANVLTF. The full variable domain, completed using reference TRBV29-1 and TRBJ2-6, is SAVISQKPSRDICQRGTSLTIQCQVDSQVTMMFWYRQQPGQSLTLIATANQGSEATYESGFVIDKFPISRPNLTFSTLTVSNMSPEDSSIYLCSVGGGSGANVLTFGAGSRLTVL.

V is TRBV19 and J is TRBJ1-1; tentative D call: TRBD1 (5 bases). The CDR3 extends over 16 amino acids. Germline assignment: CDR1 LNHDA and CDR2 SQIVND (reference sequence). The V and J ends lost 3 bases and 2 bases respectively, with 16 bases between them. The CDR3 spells CASSILLRGINTEAFF. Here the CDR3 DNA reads TGTGCCAGTAGTATTTTATTACGGGGGATTAACACTGAAGCTTTCTTT.

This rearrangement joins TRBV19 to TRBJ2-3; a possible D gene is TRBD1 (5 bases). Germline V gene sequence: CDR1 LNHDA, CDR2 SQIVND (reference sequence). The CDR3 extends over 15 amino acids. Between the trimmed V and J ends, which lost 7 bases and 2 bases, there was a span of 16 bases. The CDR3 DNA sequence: TGTGCCAGTAACCTGCAAGGGGCCAACACAGATACGCAGTATTTT. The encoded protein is CASNLQGANTDTQYF.

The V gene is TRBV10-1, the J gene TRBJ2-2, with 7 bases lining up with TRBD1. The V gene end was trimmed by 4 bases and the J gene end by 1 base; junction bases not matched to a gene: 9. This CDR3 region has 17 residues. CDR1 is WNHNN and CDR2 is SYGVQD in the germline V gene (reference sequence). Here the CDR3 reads CASSGPGQNKNTGELFF. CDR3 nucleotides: TGCGCCAGCAGTGGGCCGGGACAGAATAAGAACACCGGGGAGCTGTTTTTT.

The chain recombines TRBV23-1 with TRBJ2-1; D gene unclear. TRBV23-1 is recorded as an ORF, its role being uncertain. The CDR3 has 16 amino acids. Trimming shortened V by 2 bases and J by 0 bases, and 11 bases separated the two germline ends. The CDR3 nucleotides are TGCGCCAGCAGTCAAGTGGACGAAAGCTCCTACAATGAGCAGTTCTTC. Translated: CASSQVDESSYNEQFF.

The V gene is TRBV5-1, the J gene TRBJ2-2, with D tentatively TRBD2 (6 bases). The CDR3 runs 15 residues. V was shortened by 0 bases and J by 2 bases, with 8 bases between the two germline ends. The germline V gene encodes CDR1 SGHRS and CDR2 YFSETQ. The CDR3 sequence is CASSLGLDNTGELFF. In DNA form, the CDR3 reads TGCGCCAGCAGCTTGGGACTAGACAACACCGGGGAGCTGTTTTTT.

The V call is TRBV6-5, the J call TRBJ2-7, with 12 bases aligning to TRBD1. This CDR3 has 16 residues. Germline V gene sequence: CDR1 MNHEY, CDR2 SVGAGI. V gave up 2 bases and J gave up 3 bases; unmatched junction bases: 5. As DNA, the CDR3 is TGTGCCAGCAGTTACGGAGGGACAGGGGGCGGCTACGAGCAGTACTTC. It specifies CASSYGGTGGGYEQYF.

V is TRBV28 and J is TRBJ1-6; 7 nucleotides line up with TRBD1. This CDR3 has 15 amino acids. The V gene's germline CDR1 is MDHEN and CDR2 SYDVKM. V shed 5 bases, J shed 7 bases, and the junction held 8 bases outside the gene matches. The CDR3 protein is CASSPPGQRNSPLHF. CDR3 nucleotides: TGTGCCAGCAGTCCCCCGGGACAGCGAAATTCACCCCTCCACTTT.